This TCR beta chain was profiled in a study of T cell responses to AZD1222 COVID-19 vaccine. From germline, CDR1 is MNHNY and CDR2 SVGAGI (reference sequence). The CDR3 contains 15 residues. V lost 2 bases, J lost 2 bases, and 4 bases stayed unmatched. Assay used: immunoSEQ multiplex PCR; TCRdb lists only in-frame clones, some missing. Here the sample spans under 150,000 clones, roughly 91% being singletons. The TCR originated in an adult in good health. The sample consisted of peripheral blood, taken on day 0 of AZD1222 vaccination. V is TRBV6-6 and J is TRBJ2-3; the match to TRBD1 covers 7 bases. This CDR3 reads CASSYDRAPTDTQYF. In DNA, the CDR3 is TGTGCCAGCAGTTACGACAGGGCACCCACAGATACGCAGTATTTT.